Below, 14 T cell receptor beta chains from the same sample are listed, as sequenced in a study of CD8 T cells in Susac syndrome (dated by TCRdb to about 2019). Library prep was done by the immunoSEQ multiplex PCR assay. RNA was extracted using the RNeasy kit, and about 0.45 to 1 ug of the RNA was reverse transcribed with random hexamers. Using fastp at Q25 and MiXCR, TCRdb reprocessed the public reads and kept productive beta chains. Entries are consolidated by CDR3 protein sequence, retaining the most common genes and DNA. The sample table lists about 130,000 distinct CDR3 sequences, 90% to 95% of them with a count of one. The top ten clonotypes cover over 0.2% of the sample. Input material: CD8+ T cells from PBMCs. The receptors were sampled from a human donor with Susac syndrome.

The chain employs TRBV12-3 or TRBV12-4 and TRBJ1-5; tentatively, D is TRBD1 (6 bases). This CDR3 region has 14 residues. Trimming removed 7 bases at V and 3 bases at J, with 13 bases between. Here the CDR3 reads CASTPGGPNQPQHF. The DNA for the CDR3 is TGTGCCAGCACCCCGGGGGGCCCCAATCAGCCCCAGCATTTT.

This chain connects TRBV5-1 to TRBJ2-5, with D uncertain. V gave up 3 bases and J gave up 0 bases, with 9 bases separating them. Germline assignment: CDR1 SGHRS and CDR2 YFSETQ. CDR3 length: 14 amino acids. The CDR3 loop is CASSSVGDQETQYF. The CDR3 region has the DNA TGCGCCAGCAGCTCGGTTGGAGACCAAGAGACCCAGTACTTC.

In DNA form, the CDR3 reads TGTGCCAGCAGGACCGGGGCCCACATCGATGAGCAGTTCTTC. This codes for CASRTGAHIDEQFF. V and J are TRBV21-1 and TRBJ2-1; the table's D call TRBD2 went unverified against the DNA. TRBV21-1 is assigned pseudogene status. This CDR3 region has 14 residues.

The chain recombines TRBV7-2 with TRBJ2-1; no firm D call. Trimming pared 5 bases from V and 5 bases from J, leaving 16 bases between. CDR3 size: 15 residues. Germline V CDR1 and CDR2: SGHTA, FQGNSA. CDR3 residues: CASSLRLRRDNEQFF. The CDR3 DNA sequence: TGTGCCAGCAGCCTGCGCCTCCGTAGGGACAATGAGCAGTTCTTC.

The rearrangement joins TRBV20-1 to TRBJ2-3; a weak D match, TRBD2 (5 bases). CDR1 is DFQATT and CDR2 is SNEGSKA in the germline V gene (reference sequence). The CDR3 totals 17 residues. V gave up 1 base and J gave up 2 bases, with 19 bases separating them. CDR3 sequence: CSARGSRGKVLTDTQYF. The DNA of the CDR3 is TGCAGTGCTAGAGGGTCACGGGGAAAGGTCCTCACAGATACGCAGTATTTT.

The V and J genes are TRBV14 and TRBJ2-1; TRBD2 is a possible D gene (6 bases). Germline CDR1 reads SGHDN; CDR2 reads FVKESK. The germline V and J ends were trimmed by 10 bases and 3 bases, with 19 bases remaining between them. The CDR3 extends over 15 amino acids. The CDR3 region is CATPITRELYNEQFF. Written as DNA, the CDR3 is TGTGCCACCCCTATTACCCGGGAGCTCTACAATGAGCAGTTCTTC.

The chain combines TRBV19 with TRBJ2-7; D unresolved. The V end was cut by 1 base, the J end by 1 base, with 5 bases between. The CDR3 loop spans 13 amino acids. CDR1 and CDR2 from the germline V gene are LNHDA and SQIVND (reference sequence). The CDR3 region is CASSIAPSYEQYF. The DNA for the CDR3 is TGTGCCAGTAGTATAGCTCCTTCCTACGAGCAGTACTTC.

This clonotype was detected once. This chain links TRBV25-1 with TRBJ2-5; D remains ambiguous. CDR1 MGHDK and CDR2 SYGVNS come from the germline V gene. V lost 3 bases and J lost 9, with 29 bases in between. The CDR3 is 18 amino acids. The CDR3 is CASSDPTHPSLLPSAQYF. CDR3 sequence (DNA): TGTGCCAGCAGTGATCCCACGCACCCAAGCCTCCTCCCCTCGGCCCAGTACTTC.

This clonotype appeared a single time. The chain carries TRBV12-3 or TRBV12-4 and TRBJ2-2, with D possibly being TRBD1 (5 bases). Trimming removed 2 bases at V and 7 bases at J, with 8 bases between. This CDR3 region has 13 residues. CDR3 DNA sequence: TGTGCCAGCAGTTTAAGGGGCGGCGGGGAGCTGTTTTTT. Amino acid sequence: CASSLRGGGELFF.

This chain connects TRBV4-1 to TRBJ2-7; 8 nucleotides agree with TRBD1. The CDR3 covers 16 residues. The V segment lost 0 bases and the J segment 1 base; nucleotides outside the gene matches: 5. Per the germline V gene, CDR1 is MGHRA and CDR2 is YSYEKL. The CDR3 DNA follows: TGCGCCAGCAGCCAAGATTGGGACAGGATTTCCTACGAGCAGTACTTC. Translation gives CASSQDWDRISYEQYF.

V usage is TRBV7-9 and J usage is TRBJ2-7; D may be TRBD2 (5 bases). Per the germline V gene, CDR1 is SEHNR and CDR2 is FQNEAQ (reference sequence). The CDR3 covers 13 residues. Trimming removed 8 bases from V and 0 bases from J, with 11 bases in between. CDR3 in amino acids: CASSRLSSYEQYF. In DNA form, the CDR3 reads TGTGCCAGCTCCCGACTAAGCTCCTACGAGCAGTACTTC.

The sample holds one count of this clonotype. The V call is TRBV4-1, the J call TRBJ2-1; 14 bases line up with TRBD2. The germline V gene has CDR1 MGHRA and CDR2 YSYEKL. The CDR3 spans 18 residues. The trim removed 2 bases at V and 2 bases at J, leaving 5 bases unmatched. Here the CDR3 reads CASSQLRLAGGPYNEQFF. CDR3 nucleotide sequence: TGCGCCAGCAGCCAATTGCGACTAGCGGGAGGGCCCTACAATGAGCAGTTCTTC.

V usage is TRBV6-1 and J usage is TRBJ2-1; 13 positions match TRBD2. The junction had 2 bases not matched to a gene; V was cut back by 3 bases and J by 3 bases. The CDR3 length is 16 residues. Germline lookup yields CDR1 MNHNS and CDR2 SASEGT. As DNA, the CDR3 is TGTGCCAGCAGTGACGGGACTAGCGGGGACTACAATGAGCAGTTCTTC. Translation: CASSDGTSGDYNEQFF.

The rearrangement uses TRBV6-6 and TRBJ2-4; 7 nucleotides align to TRBD1. The germline V gene encodes CDR1 MNHNY and CDR2 SVGAGI (reference sequence). V lost 7 bases, J lost 7 bases, and 4 bases stayed unmatched. This CDR3 region has 12 residues. The CDR3 sequence: CASTLTGNIQYF. The CDR3, as DNA: TGTGCCAGCACACTGACAGGGAACATTCAGTACTTC.